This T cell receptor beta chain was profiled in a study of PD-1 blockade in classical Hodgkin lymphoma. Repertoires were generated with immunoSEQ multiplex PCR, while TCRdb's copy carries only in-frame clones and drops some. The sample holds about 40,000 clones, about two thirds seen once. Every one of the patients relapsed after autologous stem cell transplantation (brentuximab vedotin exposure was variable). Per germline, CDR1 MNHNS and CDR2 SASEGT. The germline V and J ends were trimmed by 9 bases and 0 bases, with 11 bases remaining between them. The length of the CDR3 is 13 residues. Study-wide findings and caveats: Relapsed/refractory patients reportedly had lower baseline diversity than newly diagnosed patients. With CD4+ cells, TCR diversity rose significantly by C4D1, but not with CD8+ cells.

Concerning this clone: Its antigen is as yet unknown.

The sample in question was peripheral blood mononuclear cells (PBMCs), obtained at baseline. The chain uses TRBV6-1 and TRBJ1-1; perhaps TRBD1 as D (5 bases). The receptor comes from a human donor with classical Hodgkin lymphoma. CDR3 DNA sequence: TGTGCCAGTCCGGGGGGGATGAACACTGAAGCTTTCTTT. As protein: CASPGGMNTEAFF.